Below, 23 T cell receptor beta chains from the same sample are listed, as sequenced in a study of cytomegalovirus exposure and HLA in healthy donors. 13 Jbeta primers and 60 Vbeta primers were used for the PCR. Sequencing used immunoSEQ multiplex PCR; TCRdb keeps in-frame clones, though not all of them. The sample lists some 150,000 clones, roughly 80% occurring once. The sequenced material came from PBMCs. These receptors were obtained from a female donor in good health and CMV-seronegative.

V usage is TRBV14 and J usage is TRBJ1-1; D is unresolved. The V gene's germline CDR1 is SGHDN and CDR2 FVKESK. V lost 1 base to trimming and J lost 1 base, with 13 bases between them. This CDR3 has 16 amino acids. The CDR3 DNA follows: TGTGCCAGCAGCCAAGGACGAACCCACAGGAACACTGAAGCTTTCTTT. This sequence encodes CASSQGRTHRNTEAFF.

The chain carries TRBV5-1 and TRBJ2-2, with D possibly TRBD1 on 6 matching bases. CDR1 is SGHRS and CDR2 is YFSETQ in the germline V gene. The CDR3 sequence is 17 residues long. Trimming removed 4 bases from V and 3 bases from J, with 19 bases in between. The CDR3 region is CASSPQMTGTYTGELFF. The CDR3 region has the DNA TGCGCCAGCAGCCCACAAATGACCGGGACATACACCGGGGAGCTGTTTTTT.

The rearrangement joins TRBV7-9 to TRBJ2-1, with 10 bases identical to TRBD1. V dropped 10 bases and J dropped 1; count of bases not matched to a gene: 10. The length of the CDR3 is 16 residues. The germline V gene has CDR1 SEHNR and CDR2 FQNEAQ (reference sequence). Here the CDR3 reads CANARQGAGSYNEQFF. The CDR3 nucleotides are TGTGCCAACGCGCGACAGGGGGCAGGGTCCTACAATGAGCAGTTCTTC.

In DNA form, the CDR3 reads TGTGCCAGCAGCCTATTGAACACTGAAGCTTTCTTT. Translation: CASSLLNTEAFF. The chain has TRBV7-9 and TRBJ1-1; no reliable D call. Trimming left V 5 bases short and J 0 bases short, with 4 bases between. Germline V CDR1 and CDR2: SEHNR, FQNEAQ (reference sequence). CDR3 length equals 12 residues.

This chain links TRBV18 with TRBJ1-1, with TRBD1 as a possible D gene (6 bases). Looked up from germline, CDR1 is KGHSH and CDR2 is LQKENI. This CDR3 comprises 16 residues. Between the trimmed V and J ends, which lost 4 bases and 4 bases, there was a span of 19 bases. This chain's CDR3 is CASSLQGIEASTEAFF. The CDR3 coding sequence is TGTGCCAGCTCACTACAGGGAATTGAGGCGAGCACTGAAGCTTTCTTT. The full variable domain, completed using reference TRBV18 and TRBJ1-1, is NAGVMQNPRHLVRRRGQEARLRCSPMKGHSHVYWYRQLPEEGLKFMVYLQKENIIDESGMPKERFSAEFPKEGPSILRIQQVVRGDSAAYFCASSLQGIEASTEAFFGQGTRLTVV.

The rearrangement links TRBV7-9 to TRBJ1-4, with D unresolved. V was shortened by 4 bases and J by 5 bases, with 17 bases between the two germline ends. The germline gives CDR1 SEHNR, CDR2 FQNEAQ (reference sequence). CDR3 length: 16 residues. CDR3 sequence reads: CASSWEFRERNEKLFF. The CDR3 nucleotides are TGTGCCAGCAGCTGGGAATTTAGGGAGAGAAATGAAAAACTGTTTTTT.

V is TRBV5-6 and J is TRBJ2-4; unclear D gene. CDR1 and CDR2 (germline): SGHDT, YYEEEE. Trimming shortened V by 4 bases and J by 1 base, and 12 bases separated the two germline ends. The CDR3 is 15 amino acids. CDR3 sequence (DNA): TGTGCCAGCAGCCCCCCCCAGATGGCCAAAAACATTCAGTACTTC. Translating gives CASSPPQMAKNIQYF.

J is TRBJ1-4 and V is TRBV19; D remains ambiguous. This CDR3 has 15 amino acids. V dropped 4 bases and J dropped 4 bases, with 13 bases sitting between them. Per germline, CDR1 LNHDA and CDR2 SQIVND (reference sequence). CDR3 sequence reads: CASSTPGGRNEKLFF. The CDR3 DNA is TGTGCCAGTAGTACCCCCGGAGGGCGTAATGAAAAACTGTTTTTT.

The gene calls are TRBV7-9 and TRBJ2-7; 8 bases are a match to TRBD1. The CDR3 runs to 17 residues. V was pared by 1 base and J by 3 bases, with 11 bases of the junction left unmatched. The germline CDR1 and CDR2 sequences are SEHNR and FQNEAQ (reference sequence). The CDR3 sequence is CASSLGSTGTGLYEQYF. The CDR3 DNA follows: TGTGCCAGCAGCTTAGGAAGTACCGGGACAGGTCTCTACGAGCAGTACTTC.

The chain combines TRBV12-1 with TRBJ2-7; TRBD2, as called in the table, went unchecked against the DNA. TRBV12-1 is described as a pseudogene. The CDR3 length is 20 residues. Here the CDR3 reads CASRHSYRGLAGGRLNEQYF. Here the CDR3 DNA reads TGTGCCAGCCGCCATTCCTACCGGGGACTAGCGGGAGGGCGGTTGAACGAGCAGTACTTC.

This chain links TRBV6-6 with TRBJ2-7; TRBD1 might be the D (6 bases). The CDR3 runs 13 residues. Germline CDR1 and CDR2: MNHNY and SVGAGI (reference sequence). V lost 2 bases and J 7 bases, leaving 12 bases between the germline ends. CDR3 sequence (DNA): TGTGCCAGCAGTTACGTGGCAAGGGGGGAGCAGTACTTC. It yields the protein CASSYVARGEQYF.

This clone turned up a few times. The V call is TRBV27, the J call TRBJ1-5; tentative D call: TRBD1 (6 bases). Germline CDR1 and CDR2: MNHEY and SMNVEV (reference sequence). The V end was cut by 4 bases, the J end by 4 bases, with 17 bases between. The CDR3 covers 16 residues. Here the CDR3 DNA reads TGTGCCAGCAGTTCAAAGGACAGAACCTTGAATCAGCCCCAGCATTTT. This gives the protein CASSSKDRTLNQPQHF.

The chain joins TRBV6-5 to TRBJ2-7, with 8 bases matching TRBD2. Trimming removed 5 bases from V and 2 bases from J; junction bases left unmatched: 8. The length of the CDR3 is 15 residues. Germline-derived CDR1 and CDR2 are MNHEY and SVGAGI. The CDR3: CASSRPSGSPYEQYF. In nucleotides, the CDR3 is TGTGCCAGCAGTCGGCCCAGCGGGAGCCCCTACGAGCAGTACTTC.

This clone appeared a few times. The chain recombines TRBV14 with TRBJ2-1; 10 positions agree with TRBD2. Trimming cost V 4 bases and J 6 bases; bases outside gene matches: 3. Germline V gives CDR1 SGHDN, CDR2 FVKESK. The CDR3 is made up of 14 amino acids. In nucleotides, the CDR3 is TGTGCCAGCAGCCGGACTAGCGGAGGCAATGAGCAGTTCTTC. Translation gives CASSRTSGGNEQFF. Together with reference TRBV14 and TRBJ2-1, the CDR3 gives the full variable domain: EAGVTQFPSHSVIEKGQTVTLRCDPISGHDNLYWYRRVMGKEIKFLLHFVKESKQDESGMPNNRFLAERTGGTYSTLKVQPAELEDSGVYFCASSRTSGGNEQFFGPGTRLTVL.

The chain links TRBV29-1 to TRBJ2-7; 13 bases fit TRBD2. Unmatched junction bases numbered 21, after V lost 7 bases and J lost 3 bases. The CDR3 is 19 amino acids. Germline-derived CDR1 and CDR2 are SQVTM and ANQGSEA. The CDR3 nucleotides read TGCAGCGCCCGATTCCGGCGACTAGCGGGGGGAAATAACTTCTACGAGCAGTACTTC. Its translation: CSARFRRLAGGNNFYEQYF.

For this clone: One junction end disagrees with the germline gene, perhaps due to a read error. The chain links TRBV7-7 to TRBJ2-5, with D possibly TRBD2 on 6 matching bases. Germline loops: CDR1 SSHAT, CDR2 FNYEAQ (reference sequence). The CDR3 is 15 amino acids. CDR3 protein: CASSPLGGVQETQYF. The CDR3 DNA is TGTGCTAGCAGCCCTCTTGGAGGGGTCCAAGAGACCCAGTACTTC.

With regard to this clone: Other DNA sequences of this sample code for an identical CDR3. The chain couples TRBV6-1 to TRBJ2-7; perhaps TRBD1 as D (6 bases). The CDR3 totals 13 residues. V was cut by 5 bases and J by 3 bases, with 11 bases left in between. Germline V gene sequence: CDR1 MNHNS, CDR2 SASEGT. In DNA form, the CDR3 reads TGTGCCAGCAGTCCGGGACAAAGCTACGAGCAGTACTTC. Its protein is CASSPGQSYEQYF.

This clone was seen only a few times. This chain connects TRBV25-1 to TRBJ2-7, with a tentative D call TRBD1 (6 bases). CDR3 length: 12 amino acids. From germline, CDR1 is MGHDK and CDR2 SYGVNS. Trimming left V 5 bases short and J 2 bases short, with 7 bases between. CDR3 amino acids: CASSHRAYEQYF. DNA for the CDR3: TGTGCCAGCAGTCACAGGGCCTACGAGCAGTACTTC.

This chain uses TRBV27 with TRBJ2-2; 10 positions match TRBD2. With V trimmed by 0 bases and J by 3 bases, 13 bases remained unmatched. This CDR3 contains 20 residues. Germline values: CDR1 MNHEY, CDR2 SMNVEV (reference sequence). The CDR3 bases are TGTGCCAGCAGTTTATCCGGTGACGGGCTAGCGGGAGACCACACCGGGGAGCTGTTTTTT. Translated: CASSLSGDGLAGDHTGELFF.

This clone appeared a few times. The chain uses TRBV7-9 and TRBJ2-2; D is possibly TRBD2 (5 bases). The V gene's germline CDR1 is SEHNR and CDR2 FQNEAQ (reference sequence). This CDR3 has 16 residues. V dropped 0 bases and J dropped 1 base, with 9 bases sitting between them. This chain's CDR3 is CASSLASGMNTGELFF. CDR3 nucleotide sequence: TGTGCCAGCAGCTTAGCGTCGGGGATGAACACCGGGGAGCTGTTTTTT.

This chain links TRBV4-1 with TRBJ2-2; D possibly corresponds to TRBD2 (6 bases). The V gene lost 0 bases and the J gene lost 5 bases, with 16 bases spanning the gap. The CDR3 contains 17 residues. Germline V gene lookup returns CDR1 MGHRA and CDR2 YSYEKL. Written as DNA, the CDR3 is TGCGCCAGCAGCCAAGAGAAGGCCGGGGGTCGGACCGGGGAGCTGTTTTTT. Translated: CASSQEKAGGRTGELFF.

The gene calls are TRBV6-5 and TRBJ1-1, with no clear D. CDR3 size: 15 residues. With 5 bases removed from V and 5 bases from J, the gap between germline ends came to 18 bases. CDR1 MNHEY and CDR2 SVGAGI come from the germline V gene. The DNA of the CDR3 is TGTGCCAGCAGTGTGTTGTCAGGAGGTCGGACTGAAGCTTTCTTT. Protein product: CASSVLSGGRTEAFF.

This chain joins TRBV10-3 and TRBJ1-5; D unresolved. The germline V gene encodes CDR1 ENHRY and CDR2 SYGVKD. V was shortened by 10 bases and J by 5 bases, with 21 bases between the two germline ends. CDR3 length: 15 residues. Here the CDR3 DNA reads TGTGCCACCAGCCCTATGACGCTGCGGGATCAGCCCCAGCATTTT. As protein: CATSPMTLRDQPQHF.